This TCR beta chain derives from a study of blood T cell repertoires in COVID-19 (dated by TCRdb to 2018 to 2020). The study in broad terms: Collaborator samples came from the United States, Italy and Spain and covered acute and convalescent phases of COVID-19. The material from the prospective study consisted of cDNA or gDNA derived from T cells, B-cell-depleted T cells, or PBMCs. The dataset comprised deeply sampled blood TCRbeta repertoires from subjects exposed to, actively infected with, or recovered from COVID-19. A freely available public database, intended as a resource for researchers studying the immune response to SARS-CoV-2, is where the repertoires were released. Samples came from the ongoing ImmuneRACE study (first 160 participants) plus 1,254 subjects from 6 global collaborators. A de-identified subject ID, COVID-19 status, age in years and sex were almost always included in the sample metadata. HLA class I and class II types, where available, came from metadata supplied by the sample provider rather than from assay-based typing. Points the paper makes about the study in general: The amount of clinical and demographic metadata varied by source and participant and was provided uncurated.

TCRbeta CDR3 regions were amplified from genomic DNA using the immunoSEQ Assay, a bias-controlled multiplex PCR. As for how the authors treated the data: Within the assay, amplification of reference gene primers was used to estimate how many nucleated cells each sample contained. To quantify the absolute abundance of each unique TCRbeta CDR3 rearrangement, sequence reads were collapsed and filtered. For each sample, productive Simpson clonality was calculated as the square root of Simpson's diversity index across productive rearrangements. Sourced from immuneACCESS, this table was stored by TCRdb with only in-frame sequences that have V and J called. A share of the clones is absent; for the studies checked, an unresolved V gene accounts for under half, and the remainder has no known explanation. V, J and clone size were drawn from that table, and D and trimming were deduced from the DNA. Counted in this sample were roughly 260,000 clones; approximately 82% of them appeared once. The leading ten clones occupy under 5.5% of the sample.

This clone has just one count. Which antigen it targets is not known. No base quality values were provided; no much bigger clone lies one nucleotide off. From cysteine to phenylalanine, the CDR3 is 15 amino acids long. Just CDR3 DNA is preserved here, 45 bases in frame from base 1. CDR1 and CDR2, looked up from the germline V gene, are LGHNA and YNFKEQ. V is trimmed back by 2 bases and J by 1 base, and the junction contains 1 base that no gene match accounts for. Whole blood was collected in K2EDTA tubes by collaborating institutions according to the institutions' own protocols. Collaborator samples were shipped for TCRbeta analysis as frozen whole blood, isolated PBMCs, or DNA extracted from either sample type.

The specimen sequenced was peripheral blood. The TCR sequence derives from a woman of 80 years or more with active or convalescent COVID-19. This chain joins TRBV4-2 to TRBJ2-1, with 8 junctional bases fitting TRBD1. The encoded CDR3 is CASSQNRGSYNEQFF. The bases read TGTGCCAGCAGCCAAAACAGGGGGTCCTACAATGAGCAGTTCTTC.